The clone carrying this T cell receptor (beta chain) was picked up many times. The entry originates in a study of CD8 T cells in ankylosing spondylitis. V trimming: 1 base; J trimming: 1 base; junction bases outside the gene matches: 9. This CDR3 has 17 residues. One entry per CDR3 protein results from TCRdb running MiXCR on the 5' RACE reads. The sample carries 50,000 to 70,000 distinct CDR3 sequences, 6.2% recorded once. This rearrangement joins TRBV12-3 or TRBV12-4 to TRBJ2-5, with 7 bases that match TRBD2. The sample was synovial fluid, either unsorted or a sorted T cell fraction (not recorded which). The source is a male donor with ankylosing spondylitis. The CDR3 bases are TGTGCCAGCAGTTTAGAGGTCGGGGGGACGTCCCAAGAGACCCAGTACTTC. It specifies CASSLEVGGTSQETQYF.